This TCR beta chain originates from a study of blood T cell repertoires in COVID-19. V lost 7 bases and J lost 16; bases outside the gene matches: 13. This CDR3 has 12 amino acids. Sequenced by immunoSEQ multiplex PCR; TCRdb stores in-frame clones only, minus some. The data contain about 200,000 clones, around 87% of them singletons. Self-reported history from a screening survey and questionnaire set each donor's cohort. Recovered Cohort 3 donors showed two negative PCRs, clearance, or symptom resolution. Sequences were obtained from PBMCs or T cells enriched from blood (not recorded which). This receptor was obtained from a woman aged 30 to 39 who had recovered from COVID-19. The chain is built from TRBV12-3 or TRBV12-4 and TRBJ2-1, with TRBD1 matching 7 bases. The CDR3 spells CASTKRTGWCFF. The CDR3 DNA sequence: TGTGCCAGCACTAAACGGACAGGCTGGTGTTTCTTC.